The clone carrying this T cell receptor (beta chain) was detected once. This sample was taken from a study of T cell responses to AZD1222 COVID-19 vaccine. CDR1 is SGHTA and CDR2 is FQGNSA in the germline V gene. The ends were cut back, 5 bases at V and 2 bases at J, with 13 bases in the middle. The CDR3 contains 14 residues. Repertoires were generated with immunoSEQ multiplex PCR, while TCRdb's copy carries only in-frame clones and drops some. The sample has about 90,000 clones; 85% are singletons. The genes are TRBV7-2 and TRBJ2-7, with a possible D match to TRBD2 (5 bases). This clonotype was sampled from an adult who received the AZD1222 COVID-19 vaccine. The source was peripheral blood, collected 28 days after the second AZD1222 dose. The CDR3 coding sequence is TGTGCCAGCAGCCCCACGAGCGGACCCTACGAGCAGTACTTC. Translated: CASSPTSGPYEQYF.